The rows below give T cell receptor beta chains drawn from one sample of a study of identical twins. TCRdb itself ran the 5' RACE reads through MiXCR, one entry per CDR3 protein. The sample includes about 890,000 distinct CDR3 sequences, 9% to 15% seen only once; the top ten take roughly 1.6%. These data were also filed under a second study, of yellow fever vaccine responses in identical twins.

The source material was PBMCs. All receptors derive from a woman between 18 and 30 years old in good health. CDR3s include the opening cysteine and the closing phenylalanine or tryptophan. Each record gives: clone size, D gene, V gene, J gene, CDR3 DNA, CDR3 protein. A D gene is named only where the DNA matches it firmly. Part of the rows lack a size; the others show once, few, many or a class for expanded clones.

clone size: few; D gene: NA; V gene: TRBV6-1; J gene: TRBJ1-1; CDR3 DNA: TGTGCCAGCAGTGAAACAGGGAGGGACACTGAAGCTTTCTTT; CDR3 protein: CASSETGRDTEAFF
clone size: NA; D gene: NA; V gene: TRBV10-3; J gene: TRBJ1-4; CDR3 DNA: TGTGCCATCAGTGAAGGACAGGAAAAACTGTTTTTT; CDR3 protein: CAISEGQEKLFF
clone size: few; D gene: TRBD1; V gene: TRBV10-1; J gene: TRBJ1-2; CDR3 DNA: TGCGCCAGCAGTGATGGGACAGGGAACCTCTATGGCTACACCTTC; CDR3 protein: CASSDGTGNLYGYTF
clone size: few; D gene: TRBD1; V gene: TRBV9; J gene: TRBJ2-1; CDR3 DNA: TGTGCCAGCAGCAATACAGGGGGCGTCTACAATGAGCAGTTCTTC; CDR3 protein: CASSNTGGVYNEQFF
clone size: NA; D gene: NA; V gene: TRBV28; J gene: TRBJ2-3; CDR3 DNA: TGTGCCAGCAGTTCGTCCCAAGCCGTGGATACGCAGTATTTT; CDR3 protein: CASSSSQAVDTQYF
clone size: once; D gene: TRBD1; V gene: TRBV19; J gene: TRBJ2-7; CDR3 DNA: TGTGCCGGGGACAGCACCTACGAGCAGTACTTC; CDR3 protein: CAGDSTYEQYF
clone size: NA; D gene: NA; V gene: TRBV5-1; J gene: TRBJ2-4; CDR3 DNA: TGCGCCAGCAGCCCGGCGGGGAGCTTCAAAAACATTCAGTACTTC; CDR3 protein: CASSPAGSFKNIQYF
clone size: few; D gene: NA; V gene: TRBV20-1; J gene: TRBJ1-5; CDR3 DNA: TGCAGTGCAACGCTCCCCGAGGGCAATCAGCCCCAGCATTTT; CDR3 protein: CSATLPEGNQPQHF
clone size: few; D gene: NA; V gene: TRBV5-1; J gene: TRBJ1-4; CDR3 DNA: TGCGCCAGCAGCTTGGAAGGGAATGAAAAACTGTTTTTT; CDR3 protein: CASSLEGNEKLFF
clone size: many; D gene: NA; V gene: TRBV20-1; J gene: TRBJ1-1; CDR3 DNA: TGCAGTGCTAGGGGCCACCCAAACACTGAAGCTTTCTTT; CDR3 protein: CSARGHPNTEAFF
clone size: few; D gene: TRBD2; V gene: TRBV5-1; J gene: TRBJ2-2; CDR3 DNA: TGCGCCAGCAGCTTACATAGCGGGGGCACCGGGGAGCTGTTTTTT; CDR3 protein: CASSLHSGGTGELFF
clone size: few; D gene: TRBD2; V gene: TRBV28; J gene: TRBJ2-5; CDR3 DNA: TGTGCCAGCACCCCACCGGGACTACTCGCGGAGACCCAGTACTTC; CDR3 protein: CASTPPGLLAETQYF
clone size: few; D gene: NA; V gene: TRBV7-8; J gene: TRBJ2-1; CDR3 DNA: TGTGCCAGCGCCGCGAACAATGAGCAGTTCTTC; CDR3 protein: CASAANNEQFF
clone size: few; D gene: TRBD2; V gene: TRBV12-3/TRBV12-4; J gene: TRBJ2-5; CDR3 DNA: TGTGCCAGCAGTTTATGGACTAGCGGGACGGAATTACAAGAGACCCAGTACTTC; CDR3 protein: CASSLWTSGTELQETQYF
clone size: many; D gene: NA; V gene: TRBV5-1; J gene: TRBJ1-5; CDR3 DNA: TGCGCCAGCAGCCCAGGGACGCCGGCGTGGCCCCAGCATTTT; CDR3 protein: CASSPGTPAWPQHF
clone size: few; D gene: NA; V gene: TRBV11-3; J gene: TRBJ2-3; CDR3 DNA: TGTGCCAGCAGCTTAGATGATAGCACAGATACGCAGTATTTT; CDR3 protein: CASSLDDSTDTQYF
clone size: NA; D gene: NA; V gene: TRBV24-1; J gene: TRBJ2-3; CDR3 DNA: TGTGCCACCAGTGATTTCGGAGGGGGGAGCACAGATACGCAGTATTTT; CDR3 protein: CATSDFGGGSTDTQYF
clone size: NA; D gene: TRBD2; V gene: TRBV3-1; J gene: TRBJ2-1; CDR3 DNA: TGTGCCAGCAGCCCCAGGCTAGCGGGAGTGGGAAATGAGCAGTTCTTC; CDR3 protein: CASSPRLAGVGNEQFF
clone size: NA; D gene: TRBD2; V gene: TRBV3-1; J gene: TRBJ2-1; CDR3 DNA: TGTGCCAGCAGCCAAGAACTAGCGGGAGCGTCAAGGAATGAGCAGTTCTTC; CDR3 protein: CASSQELAGASRNEQFF
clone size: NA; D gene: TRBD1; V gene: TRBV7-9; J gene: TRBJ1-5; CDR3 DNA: TGTGCCAGCAGCTTAGGGACAGGGACGTGGCAGCCCCAGCATTTT; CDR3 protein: CASSLGTGTWQPQHF
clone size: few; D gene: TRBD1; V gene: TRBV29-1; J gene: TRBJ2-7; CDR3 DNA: TGCAGCGTACGGACAGGGGGTGCCTACGAGCAGTACTTC; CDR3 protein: CSVRTGGAYEQYF
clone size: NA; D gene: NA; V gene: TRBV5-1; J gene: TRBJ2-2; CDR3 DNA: TGCGCCAGCAGCTATGGTATCGACACCGGGGAGCTGTTTTTT; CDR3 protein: CASSYGIDTGELFF
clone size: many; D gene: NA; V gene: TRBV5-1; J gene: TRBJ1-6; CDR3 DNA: TGCGCCAGCAGCTTAGGTATTAGGGATTCACCCCTCCACTTT; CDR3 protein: CASSLGIRDSPLHF
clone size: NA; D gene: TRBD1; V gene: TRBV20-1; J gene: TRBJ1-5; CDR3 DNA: TGCAGTGCTAGAGACGACAGGGGGGATCAGCCCCAGCATTTT; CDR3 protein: CSARDDRGDQPQHF
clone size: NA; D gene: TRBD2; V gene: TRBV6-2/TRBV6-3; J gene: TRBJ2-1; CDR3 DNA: TGTGCCAGCAGTAGGTCGGGACTAGCAGGCTTTGAGCAGTTCTTC; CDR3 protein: CASSRSGLAGFEQFF
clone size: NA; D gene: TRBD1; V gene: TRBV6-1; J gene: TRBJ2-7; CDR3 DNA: TGTGCCAGCAGTGGACCGGGACAGGACACAAAACCAAACTACGAGCAGTACTTC; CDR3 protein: CASSGPGQDTKPNYEQYF
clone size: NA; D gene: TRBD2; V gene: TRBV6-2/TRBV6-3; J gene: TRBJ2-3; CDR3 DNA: TGTGCCAGCAGGAAAGGGGGACTAGCATATTTCGGCACAGATACGCAGTATTTT; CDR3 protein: CASRKGGLAYFGTDTQYF
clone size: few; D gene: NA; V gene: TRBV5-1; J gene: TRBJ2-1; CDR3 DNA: TGCGCCAGCAGCCCAAGCGTTGGATACAATGAGCAGTTCTTC; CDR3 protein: CASSPSVGYNEQFF
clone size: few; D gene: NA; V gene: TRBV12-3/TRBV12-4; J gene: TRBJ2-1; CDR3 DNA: TGTGCCAGCAGTTCTCCTCCTTTGACAGGTGGGGGGTACAATGAGCAGTTCTTC; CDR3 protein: CASSSPPLTGGGYNEQFF
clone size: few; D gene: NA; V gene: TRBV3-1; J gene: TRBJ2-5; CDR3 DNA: TGTGCCAGCAGCCAACCCATAGCGGTCCCCCAAGAGACCCAGTACTTC; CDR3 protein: CASSQPIAVPQETQYF
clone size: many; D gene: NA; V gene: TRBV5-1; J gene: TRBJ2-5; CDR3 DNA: TGTGCCAGCAGTCCCGGACAGATACAAGAGACCCAGTACTTC; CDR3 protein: CASSPGQIQETQYF
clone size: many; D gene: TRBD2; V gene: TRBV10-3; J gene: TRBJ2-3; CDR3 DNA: TGTGCCACCAGTAGACTAGCAGGGACAGATACGCAGTATTTT; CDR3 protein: CATSRLAGTDTQYF
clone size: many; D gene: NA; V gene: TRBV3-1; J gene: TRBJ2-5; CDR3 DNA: TGTGCCAGCAGCACGAGCCCTATGGGAGAGACCCAGTACTTC; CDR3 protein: CASSTSPMGETQYF
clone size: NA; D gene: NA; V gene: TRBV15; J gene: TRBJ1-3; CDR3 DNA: TGTGCCACCAGCAGAGCCGGGGGAACGAGTGTTGGAAACACCATATATTTT; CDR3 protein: CATSRAGGTSVGNTIYF
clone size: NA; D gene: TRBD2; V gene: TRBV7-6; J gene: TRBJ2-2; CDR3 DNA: TGTGCCAGCAGCGTTAGCGGGGGGCCTTTCACCGGGGAGCTGTTTTTT; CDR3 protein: CASSVSGGPFTGELFF
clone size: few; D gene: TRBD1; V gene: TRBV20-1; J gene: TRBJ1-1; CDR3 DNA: TGCAGTGCTAGAGGGACAGGGGGCCGGGACACTGAAGCTTTCTTT; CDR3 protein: CSARGTGGRDTEAFF
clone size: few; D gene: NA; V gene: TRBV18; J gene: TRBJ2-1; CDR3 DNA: TGTGCCAGCTCACCAGGGAGCGTCTATGAGCAGTTCTTC; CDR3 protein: CASSPGSVYEQFF
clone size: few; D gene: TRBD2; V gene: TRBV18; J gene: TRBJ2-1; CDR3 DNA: TGTGCCAGCTCCCCCGTGGGGCTAGCGGCAAACAATGAGCAGTTCTTC; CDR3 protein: CASSPVGLAANNEQFF
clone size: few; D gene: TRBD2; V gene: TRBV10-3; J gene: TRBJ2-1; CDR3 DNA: TGTGCCACCGGGACTAGCGGGAGGGCCGCTGGGGTTTATATAAATGAGCAGTTCTTC; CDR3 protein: CATGTSGRAAGVYINEQFF
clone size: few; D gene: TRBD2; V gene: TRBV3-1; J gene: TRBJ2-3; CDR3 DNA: TGTGCCAGCAGACCTAAACTAGCGGGAGGGCCATCAGATACGCAGTATTTT; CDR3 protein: CASRPKLAGGPSDTQYF
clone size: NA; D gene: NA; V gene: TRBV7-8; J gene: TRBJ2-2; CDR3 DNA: TGTGCCAGCAGCTTAGCTCGGAGGACCGGGGAGCAGTTTTTT; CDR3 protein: CASSLARRTGEQFF
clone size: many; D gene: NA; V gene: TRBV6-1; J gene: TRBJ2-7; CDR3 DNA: TGTGCCAGCAGACGGGGAGCCTACGAGCAGTACTTC; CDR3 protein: CASRRGAYEQYF
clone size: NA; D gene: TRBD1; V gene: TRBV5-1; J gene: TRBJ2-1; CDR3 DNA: TGCGCCAGCAGCCGGGACAGGGCGTTCGATGAGCAGTTCTTC; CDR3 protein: CASSRDRAFDEQFF
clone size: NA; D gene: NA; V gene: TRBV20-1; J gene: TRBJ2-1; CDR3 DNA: TGCAGTGCTAGAGATCGGGGTGGGGGAAGCTCCTACAATGAGCAGTTCTTC; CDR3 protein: CSARDRGGGSSYNEQFF
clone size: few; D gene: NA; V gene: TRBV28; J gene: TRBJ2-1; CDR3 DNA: TGTGCCAGCAGTCCCACCCCGGGTGGGAGGCCCCGGAATGAGCAGTTCTTC; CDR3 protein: CASSPTPGGRPRNEQFF
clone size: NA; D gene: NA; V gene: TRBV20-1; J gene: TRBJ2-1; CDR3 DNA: TGCAGTGCTAGAGTACCTGGGGCCGGCAATGAGCAGTTCTTC; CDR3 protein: CSARVPGAGNEQFF